The 13 T cell receptor beta chains in this list originate from one sample, sequenced in a study of blood T cell repertoires in COVID-19. Assay used: immunoSEQ multiplex PCR; TCRdb lists only in-frame clones, some missing. The sample consists of about 90,000 clones, 70% to 85% of them appearing once. The sequencing sample was made of peripheral blood. These receptors were obtained from a man between 65 and 85 years old with acute or convalescent COVID-19.

This clone appeared once. The chain joins TRBV29-1 to TRBJ2-5; a weak D match, TRBD1 (6 bases). V lost 2 bases and J 0 bases, leaving 10 bases between the germline ends. This CDR3 comprises 14 residues. CDR1 and CDR2 from the germline V gene are SQVTM and ANQGSEA. CDR3 amino acids: CSVESGGDQETQYF. The CDR3 DNA sequence: TGCAGCGTTGAAAGTGGGGGCGACCAAGAGACCCAGTACTTC.

V usage is TRBV5-4 and J usage is TRBJ2-6; D is unclear. Trimming took off 4 bases at V and 4 bases at J, with 9 bases between the two ends. Germline V gene data show CDR1 as SGHNT and CDR2 as YYREEE (reference sequence). CDR3 length equals 14 residues. This chain's CDR3 is CASSPPPGANVLTF. The CDR3 nucleotides read TGTGCCAGCAGCCCCCCCCCAGGGGCCAACGTCCTGACTTTC.

V and J are TRBV27 and TRBJ2-5, with TRBD2 identical over 7 bases. J gave up 0 bases and V 0 bases, and 4 bases lay outside the gene matches. The V gene's germline CDR1 is MNHEY and CDR2 SMNVEV (reference sequence). The CDR3 contains 16 residues. CDR3 residues: CASSLSGGEYQETQYF. The CDR3 bases are TGTGCCAGCAGTTTATCGGGGGGGGAGTACCAAGAGACCCAGTACTTC.

The chain joins TRBV5-1 to TRBJ2-3; D perhaps matches TRBD1 (6 bases). The V end lost 0 bases, the J end lost 1 base, and 18 bases lay between the germline ends. The germline V gene encodes CDR1 SGHRS and CDR2 YFSETQ. The CDR3 is 18 residues long. The CDR3 sequence: CASSLAKTGFPGTDTQYF. The CDR3 DNA follows: TGCGCCAGCAGCTTGGCTAAGACAGGTTTCCCTGGCACAGATACGCAGTATTTT.

CDR3 in DNA: TGCAGCGTTGAAGGCGGGGGGGCTGGGGAGACCCAGTACTTC. Translating gives CSVEGGGAGETQYF. The V call is TRBV29-1, the J call TRBJ2-5; 9 nucleotides agree with TRBD2. Germline loops: CDR1 SQVTM, CDR2 ANQGSEA. The CDR3 contains 14 residues. J was trimmed by 5 bases and V by 1 base; bases with no gene match: 5.

The chain employs TRBV6-5 and TRBJ1-5; 7 bases map to TRBD1. V was clipped by 6 bases and J by 7 bases; unmatched bases: 9. This CDR3 contains 14 residues. From germline, CDR1 is MNHEY and CDR2 SVGAGI. As DNA, the CDR3 is TGTGCCAGCAGACAAACAGGGGACCGCCAGCCCCAGCATTTT. This gives the protein CASRQTGDRQPQHF.

V usage is TRBV7-8 and J usage is TRBJ2-7, with D perhaps TRBD2 (5 bases). V was pared by 0 bases and J by 4 bases, with 10 bases between. The CDR3 totals 14 residues. Per germline, CDR1 SGHVS and CDR2 FQNEAQ. The chain's CDR3 is CASSLAPEGYEQYV. CDR3 nucleotides: TGTGCCAGCAGCTTAGCGCCTGAGGGTTACGAGCAGTACGTC.

This sequence joins TRBV29-1 and TRBJ1-2; 10 nucleotides agree with TRBD1. The CDR3 runs to 15 residues. Unmatched junction bases numbered 12, after V lost 7 bases and J lost 4 bases. The germline CDR1 and CDR2 sequences are SQVTM and ANQGSEA. The CDR3 nucleotides read TGCAGCGGGGGAGGACAGGGGGAATCTTCCTATGGCTACACCTTC. Its translation: CSGGGQGESSYGYTF.

V and J are TRBV6-1 and TRBJ1-1, with D possibly TRBD1 on 6 matching bases. Germline CDR1 reads MNHNS; CDR2 reads SASEGT. This CDR3 is 15 amino acids long. With 2 bases removed from V and 0 bases from J, the gap between germline ends came to 10 bases. The CDR3 coding sequence is TGTGCCAGCAGTGAATTCAGGACAGTGAACACTGAAGCTTTCTTT. Its protein is CASSEFRTVNTEAFF.

The chain couples TRBV7-2 to TRBJ2-5, with TRBD2 matching over 11 bases. In germline, CDR1 is SGHTA, CDR2 FQGNSA. The V gene end was trimmed by 1 base and the J gene end by 4 bases; junction bases not matched to a gene: 5. This CDR3 has 16 amino acids. The CDR3 DNA is TGTGCCAGCAGCTTAGTAGCGGGGGGGCGTGGAGAGACCCAGTACTTC. Amino acid sequence: CASSLVAGGRGETQYF.

This chain links TRBV12-3 or TRBV12-4 with TRBJ1-2, with 10 bases lining up with TRBD1. With V trimmed by 8 bases and J by 7 bases, 7 bases remained unmatched. The CDR3 runs 13 residues. The CDR3 protein is CASVDRGRSGYTF. The CDR3 DNA sequence: TGTGCCAGCGTAGACAGGGGGCGATCTGGCTACACCTTC.

This clone was picked up a small number of times. The chain uses TRBV2 and TRBJ1-6, with 9 bases identical to TRBD1. Germline assignment: CDR1 SNHLY and CDR2 FYNNEI. Trimming cost V 4 bases and J 9 bases; bases outside gene matches: 4. CDR3 length: 14 residues. In DNA form, the CDR3 reads TGTGCCAGCAGTGGCGGGACAGGGTTTTCACCCCTCCACTTT. Encoded protein: CASSGGTGFSPLHF.

V usage is TRBV6-1 and J usage is TRBJ1-3; D not certain. V was clipped by 0 bases and J by 0 bases, with 9 bases between them. The germline gives CDR1 MNHNS, CDR2 SASEGT. CDR3 length equals 16 residues. The CDR3 DNA reads TGTGCCAGCAGTGAAGCGAGTACAGACTCTGGAAACACCATATATTTT. Its translation is CASSEASTDSGNTIYF.